This TCR beta chain comes out of a study of T cells after yellow fever vaccination (dated 2019 in TCRdb). With respect to the entire study: Libraries from fractions with low cell numbers were prepared with the SMART-Seq v4 Ultra Low Input RNA kit. Bulk TCR alpha and beta repertoires were sequenced longitudinally to track T-cell clones before and after primary and booster YFV17D yellow fever vaccination. The cohort comprised two healthy male donors, one aged 18 to 30 and one aged 30 to 40 years. Blood was drawn at multiple timepoints before and after primary and secondary immunization, with bulk PBMC replicates and cell subsets isolated.

The treatment or condition label here, explained by the study, means: live attenuated yellow fever vaccine strain. PBMCs were isolated from peripheral blood using a standard Ficoll-Paque protocol. Dynabeads CD4 and CD8 positive selection kits were used to isolate CD4 and CD8 T-cell fractions. RNA was extracted with TriZol from bulk PBMCs, CD4 and CD8 fractions, and dextramer-positive and dextramer-negative fractions. This clonotype was seen repeatedly, ten times or more. Its binding antigen is unknown. No base-level quality is on record; no much larger clone is a single base apart. Broader findings and caveats from the paper: Because abundant contaminating clonotypes from the bulk population could be contained in FACS-sorted repertoires, computational filtering was required. A small fraction of clonotypes showed up in both the CD4 and CD8 compartments, probably as a result of convergent recombination. Compared with the primary T-cell response, the secondary T-cell response was weaker but faster, peaking on day 5 rather than day 15. The study included only a couple of donors, which limits how far the findings can be generalized. After the booster, most clones that had expanded after primary vaccination were detected again (roughly 95% of CD4 and more than 80% of CD8), suggesting broad maintenance of memory.

TCR cDNA was synthesized by 5'RACE template switching, which introduced a universal primer site and unique molecular identifiers. Priming of cDNA synthesis was performed from both the TCR alpha and TCR beta constant segments. Libraries were amplified in two PCR steps, with sample barcodes and sequencing adapters added in the second step. Libraries were sequenced on Illumina HiSeq 2500 (2x100 bp) or NovaSeq (2x150 bp). In the authors' own workflow: Reads were demultiplexed and collapsed into UMI consensus sequences with MIGEC, and V(D)J alignment was performed with MiXCR. Vaccine-responding clonotypes were identified with edgeR using replicate PBMC samples, with FDR below 0.01 and a log2 fold change above 5 up to day 15 being required. Each bulk clonotype received a CD4 or CD8 identity based on whether the sequenced CD4 or CD8 repertoire contained that clonotype at higher abundance. TCRdb reworked the public reads: Q25 trimming with fastp, MiXCR clone assembly, productive beta chains retained. Rows with a matching CDR3 protein are joined into one entry that keeps the most common DNA and genes. What appears here as the V and J calls and clone size reflects TCRdb's work, not the paper's. The sample yields a few hundred thousand distinct CDR3 sequences; less than 8.5% were counted once. Approximately 0.87% of the sample belongs to the ten largest clones.

The sequence was obtained from a man aged 25-45 years who received the YFV17D yellow fever vaccine. Source: CD4+ T cells sorted from PBMCs, taken 15 days after the yellow fever booster vaccination.

The CDR3 in this case is CASSLARTDTQYF. The bases are TGTGCCAGCAGTTTGGCGCGCACAGATACGCAGTATTTT. The chain is encoded by TRBV27 joined to TRBJ2-3; too little of a D gene remains to name it. Deletion took 3 bases off V and 1 base off J, with a span of 5 bases between the germline ends. The CDR1 and CDR2 encoded by the germline V gene (reference sequence) are MNHEY and SMNVEV. The CDR3 contains 13 residues, cysteine and phenylalanine counted. The DNA shown is the 39-base CDR3, in frame from base 1.